Listed below are T cell receptor beta chains from one sample, sequenced in a study of patients and donors after allogeneic stem cell transplantation. TCRdb passed the RT-PCR reads through MiXCR, listing each CDR3 protein once. Of over 30,000 distinct CDR3 sequences in the sample, 37% were seen once. The sequenced sample was blood, either unsorted or a sorted T cell fraction (not recorded which). The receptors derive from a human donor who was either an allogeneic HSCT recipient or a stem cell or donor lymphocyte infusion donor (not recorded which). It is not recorded whose cells these are; they may come from a transplant donor. Each CDR3 is given with its conserved first and last residue. The order of the fields is J gene, clone size, D gene, V gene, CDR3 protein, CDR3 DNA. D genes are given only for firm matches. Clone size, where shown, is once, few, many, or a class for clones that have expanded.

J: TRBJ1-4; size: .; D: .; V: TRBV14; CDR3: CASTLLPEKLFF; DNA: TGTGCCAGCACCCTCCTGCCTGAAAAACTGTTTTTT
J: TRBJ2-1; size: few; D: TRBD1; V: TRBV20-1; CDR3: CSARQGYNEQFF; DNA: TGCAGTGCTCGACAGGGTTACAATGAGCAGTTCTTC
J: TRBJ2-2; size: .; D: .; V: TRBV24-1; CDR3: CATSDPRTNTGELFF; DNA: TGTGCCACCAGTGATCCCAGGACGAACACCGGGGAGTTGTTTTTT
J: TRBJ1-2; size: few; D: .; V: TRBV20-1; CDR3: CSARDGLGGYTF; DNA: TGCAGTGCTAGAGATGGATTGGGTGGCTACACCTTC
J: TRBJ1-5; size: many; D: TRBD1; V: TRBV18; CDR3: CASSATGDSNQPQHF; DNA: TGTGCCAGCTCAGCGACAGGGGATAGCAATCAGCCCCAGCATTTT
J: TRBJ2-5; size: few; D: .; V: TRBV5-1; CDR3: CASSLDSQETQYF; DNA: TGCGCCAGCAGCTTGGATTCCCAAGAGACCCAGTACTTC
J: TRBJ2-7; size: .; D: .; V: TRBV29-1; CDR3: CSVVIRGFYEQYF; DNA: TGCAGCGTTGTTATTAGAGGATTTTACGAGCAGTACTTC
J: TRBJ1-5; size: .; D: .; V: TRBV5-5; CDR3: CASSLSPQGDQPQHF; DNA: TGTGCCAGCAGCTTATCCCCACAGGGAGATCAGCCCCAGCATTTT
J: TRBJ1-1; size: .; D: .; V: TRBV12-3/TRBV12-4; CDR3: CASRRTKGTEAFF; DNA: TGTGCCAGCAGGCGAACGAAGGGGACTGAAGCTTTCTTT
J: TRBJ2-2; size: few; D: TRBD1; V: TRBV12-3/TRBV12-4; CDR3: CASSPTTGATGELFF; DNA: TGTGCCAGCAGTCCAACGACAGGGGCAACCGGGGAGCTGTTTTTT
J: TRBJ1-1; size: .; D: .; V: TRBV7-2; CDR3: CASSLAIIGPEAFF; DNA: TGTGCCAGCAGCTTAGCAATAATCGGCCCTGAAGCTTTCTTT
J: TRBJ1-5; size: few; D: .; V: TRBV12-3/TRBV12-4; CDR3: CASSLAPNSNQPQHF; DNA: TGTGCCAGCAGTTTGGCACCAAATAGCAATCAGCCCCAGCATTTT
J: TRBJ2-1; size: .; D: .; V: TRBV29-1; CDR3: CSVEETNNRIF; DNA: TGCAGCGTTGAAGAGACAAATAACAGGATCTTC
J: TRBJ2-1; size: many; D: .; V: TRBV20-1; CDR3: CSARVGERAFSYNEQFF; DNA: TGCAGTGCTAGAGTCGGCGAGCGGGCATTCTCCTACAATGAGCAGTTCTTC
J: TRBJ2-2; size: .; D: .; V: TRBV18; CDR3: CASSPGQGRDTGELFF; DNA: TGTGCCAGCTCACCAGGGCAGGGAAGGGACACCGGGGAGCTGTTTTTT
J: TRBJ1-2; size: .; D: .; V: TRBV10-3; CDR3: CAARRERHGYTF; DNA: TGTGCTGCAAGGAGGGAGCGCCATGGCTACACCTTC
J: TRBJ1-2; size: .; D: .; V: TRBV10-3; CDR3: CAISDGRSSYGYTF; DNA: TGTGCCATCAGTGATGGGAGGTCTAGCTATGGCTACACCTTC
J: TRBJ1-4; size: many; D: TRBD1; V: TRBV20-1; CDR3: CSAPQGAWEKLFF; DNA: TGCAGTGCGCCACAGGGGGCTTGGGAAAAACTGTTTTTT
J: TRBJ2-5; size: .; D: TRBD1; V: TRBV10-3; CDR3: CAIGTGSFQETQYF; DNA: TGTGCCATCGGGACAGGGTCTTTCCAAGAGACCCAGTACTTC
J: TRBJ2-1; size: .; D: TRBD2; V: TRBV29-1; CDR3: CSVAGLAGGYEQFF; DNA: TGCAGCGTTGCGGGACTAGCGGGAGGGTATGAGCAGTTCTTC
J: TRBJ2-7; size: .; D: .; V: TRBV6-6; CDR3: CASSYPSRPRSSYEQYF; DNA: TGTGCCAGCAGTTACCCTTCAAGACCCAGAAGCTCCTACGAGCAGTACTTC
J: TRBJ1-5; size: many; D: .; V: TRBV7-2; CDR3: CASSLSPAARPQHF; DNA: TGTGCCAGCAGCTTATCCCCCGCGGCCCGACCCCAGCATTTT
J: TRBJ2-3; size: .; D: TRBD2; V: TRBV20-1; CDR3: CSAKVPGLASDTQYF; DNA: TGCAGTGCTAAAGTCCCGGGACTAGCCTCAGATACGCAGTATTTT
J: TRBJ2-3; size: many; D: .; V: TRBV15; CDR3: CATSRDSGTDTQYF; DNA: TGTGCCACCAGCAGAGATTCTGGCACAGATACGCAGTATTTT
J: TRBJ2-7; size: .; D: .; V: TRBV7-9; CDR3: CASSSGTNDYYEQYF; DNA: TGTGCCAGCAGCTCCGGGACAAATGACTACTACGAGCAGTACTTC
J: TRBJ1-2; size: .; D: .; V: TRBV7-9; CDR3: CASSLRTGYTF; DNA: TGTGCCAGCAGCTTAAGGACTGGCTACACCTTC
J: TRBJ1-5; size: few; D: TRBD1; V: TRBV3-1; CDR3: CASSRTRGPNQPQHF; DNA: TGTGCCAGCAGCCGGACCAGGGGGCCCAATCAGCCCCAGCATTTT
J: TRBJ2-7; size: few; D: TRBD1; V: TRBV12-3/TRBV12-4; CDR3: CASSFDRGSYEQYF; DNA: TGTGCCAGCAGTTTCGACAGGGGGTCTTACGAGCAGTACTTC